Following are 16 T cell receptor beta chains from one sample sequenced in a study of cytomegalovirus exposure and HLA in healthy donors. The PCR contained 60 Vbeta and 13 Jbeta primers. Data came from immunoSEQ multiplex PCR; TCRdb stores just in-frame clones and leaves some out. The sample shows around 190,000 clones, roughly 10% of them seen only once. Sequenced input: PBMCs. The receptors derive from a woman aged 25 to 39 in good health and CMV-seropositive.

The chain carries TRBV27 and TRBJ2-5, with 13 bases fitting TRBD2. The V segment lost 0 bases and the J segment 2 bases; nucleotides outside the gene matches: 9. Germline CDR1 reads MNHEY; CDR2 reads SMNVEV (reference sequence). The CDR3 contains 19 residues. The CDR3 here is CASSLSTGTSGMTQETQYF. Written as DNA, the CDR3 is TGTGCCAGCAGTTTATCGACAGGGACTAGCGGGATGACTCAAGAGACCCAGTACTTC.

This chain links TRBV19 with TRBJ1-6; perhaps TRBD1 as D (6 bases). Trimming removed 1 base from V and 6 bases from J, with 7 bases in between. This CDR3 spans 14 amino acids. The V gene's germline CDR1 is LNHDA and CDR2 SQIVND (reference sequence). The CDR3 region is CASSIGGGNSPLHF. CDR3 sequence (DNA): TGTGCCAGTAGTATAGGAGGGGGTAATTCACCCCTCCACTTT.

Of note for this clone: Different DNA sequences within this sample yield the same CDR3. J is TRBJ2-5 and V is TRBV19; TRBD1 is a possible D gene (5 bases). Trimming cost V 5 bases and J 4 bases, with 8 bases left between them. The CDR3 consists of 12 residues. The germline V gene has CDR1 LNHDA and CDR2 SQIVND (reference sequence). CDR3 loop: CASSGRGETQYF. For the CDR3, the DNA is TGTGCCAGTAGTGGAAGGGGAGAGACCCAGTACTTC.

The table lists this clone with a few counts. The chain recombines TRBV11-2 with TRBJ2-1; no firm D call. Per germline, CDR1 SGHAT and CDR2 FQNNGV. The CDR3 is made up of 10 amino acids. Trimming stripped 5 bases from V and 9 bases from J, with 5 bases between. The CDR3 spells CASSLGEQFF. The CDR3 DNA reads as TGTGCCAGCAGCCTCGGTGAGCAGTTCTTC.

This clone was found a few times. This chain links TRBV6-1 with TRBJ1-2, with 9 bases matching TRBD1. The V gene end was trimmed by 1 base and the J gene end by 10 bases; junction bases not matched to a gene: 7. Per the germline V gene, CDR1 is MNHNS and CDR2 is SASEGT. The CDR3 has 14 amino acids. This CDR3 is CASSEGGTGKYYTF. CDR3 DNA: TGTGCCAGCAGTGAAGGGGGGACAGGGAAGTACTACACCTTC.

This chain links TRBV6-5 with TRBJ2-5; 7 bases align to TRBD2. The CDR3 runs to 14 residues. Germline CDR1 reads MNHEY; CDR2 reads SVGAGI. Losses at the gene ends were 2 bases for V and 5 bases for J; bases not matched to a gene: 5. In DNA, the CDR3 is TGTGCCAGCAGTTACAACGGGAGGCGTGAGACCCAGTACTTC. Its translation is CASSYNGRRETQYF.

There are a few counts of this clone. The V gene is TRBV7-2, the J gene TRBJ2-5; no clear D gene. Germline V lookup: CDR1 SGHTA, CDR2 FQGNSA. This CDR3 region has 14 residues. V was shortened by 4 bases and J by 0 bases, with 9 bases between the two germline ends. CDR3 sequence: CASSSTRNQETQYF. The DNA of the CDR3 is TGTGCCAGCAGCTCGACACGGAACCAAGAGACCCAGTACTTC.

This clone was seen a handful of times. This chain joins TRBV6-5 and TRBJ2-7; 11 bases align to TRBD2. Germline V lookup: CDR1 MNHEY, CDR2 SVGAGI. This CDR3 spans 16 amino acids. J gave up 7 bases and V 0 bases, and 8 bases lay outside the gene matches. CDR3 protein: CASSYSGTSGAGEQYF. The CDR3 DNA sequence: TGTGCCAGCAGTTACTCCGGGACTAGCGGTGCAGGGGAGCAGTACTTC.

This clone has just a few counts. For the CDR3, the DNA is TGTGCCAGCAGTGTACCGGGACTAGGCTCCGAGCAGTACTTC. This gives the protein CASSVPGLGSEQYF. The chain combines TRBV6-1 with TRBJ2-7; 8 bases are a match to TRBD2. CDR3 length: 14 residues. Trimming took 4 bases from V and 6 from J; bases not matched to a gene: 8. CDR1 MNHNS and CDR2 SASEGT come from the germline V gene.

The CDR3 loop reads CASSSRDRVRDTQYF. CDR3 bases: TGCGCCAGCAGCTCCCGGGACAGGGTGAGGGATACGCAGTATTTT. V usage is TRBV5-1 and J usage is TRBJ2-3; 9 bases are shared with TRBD1. Germline trimming cut 3 bases from V and 6 bases from J; bases unmatched to any gene: 8. CDR3 length: 15 residues. Germline V gene sequence: CDR1 SGHRS, CDR2 YFSETQ.

The genes are TRBV6-1 and TRBJ1-3; possibly TRBD1 for D (5 bases). The CDR3 contains 17 residues. Between the trimmed V and J ends, which lost 1 base and 4 bases, there was a span of 17 bases. In germline, CDR1 is MNHNS, CDR2 SASEGT. This chain's CDR3 is CASSEGTAVWGGNTIYF. DNA of the CDR3: TGTGCCAGCAGTGAAGGGACCGCTGTTTGGGGCGGAAACACCATATATTTT.

This clone has a handful of counts. This chain links TRBV2 with TRBJ2-5; 7 bases align to TRBD1. Unmatched junction bases numbered 9, after V lost 6 bases and J lost 2 bases. The CDR3 is made up of 15 amino acids. Germline CDR1 reads SNHLY; CDR2 reads FYNNEI. CDR3 amino acids: CASSPNRGVQETQYF. The CDR3 DNA sequence: TGTGCCAGCAGCCCTAACAGGGGAGTTCAAGAGACCCAGTACTTC.

V is TRBV6-5 and J is TRBJ2-3; 9 nucleotides line up with TRBD1. The ends lost 2 bases at V and 7 bases at J; junction bases unmatched: 7. CDR1 is MNHEY and CDR2 is SVGAGI in the germline V gene. The CDR3 spans 15 residues. CDR3 sequence (DNA): TGTGCCAGCAGTTACCTGGACAGGGGAGGGAATACGCAGTATTTT. Its protein product is CASSYLDRGGNTQYF.

This clone was seen more than once but under ten times. The chain uses TRBV7-2 and TRBJ2-4; 7 bases map to TRBD1. V was clipped by 1 base and J by 16 bases; unmatched bases: 16. Germline assignment: CDR1 SGHTA and CDR2 FQGNSA. There are 15 residues in the CDR3. The CDR3 DNA is TGTGCCAGCAGCTTAGGCGTACCTCCCCCGGGACAGCTTTACTTC. Protein sequence: CASSLGVPPPGQLYF. The full variable domain, with the rest looked up from reference TRBV7-2 and TRBJ2-4, is GAGVSQSPSNKVTEKGKDVELRCDPISGHTALYWYRQSLGQGLEFLIYFQGNSAPDKSGLPSDRFSAERTGGSVSTLTIQRTQQEDSAVYLCASSLGVPPPGQLYFGAGTRLSVL.

The gene calls are TRBV9 and TRBJ2-7; TRBD2 matches 11 bases. Germline V lookup: CDR1 SGDLS, CDR2 YYNGEE. The CDR3 extends over 17 amino acids. V gave up 0 bases and J gave up 3 bases; unmatched junction bases: 8. The CDR3 DNA reads as TGTGCCAGCAGCGTAGGTACTAGCGGGAGTGTTGGCTACGAGCAGTACTTC. Translating it yields CASSVGTSGSVGYEQYF.

V and J are TRBV29-1 and TRBJ2-1, with 10 bases matching TRBD2. Germline CDR1 reads SQVTM; CDR2 reads ANQGSEA. This CDR3 has 15 amino acids. Trimming took 7 bases from V and 7 from J; bases not matched to a gene: 13. This CDR3 reads CSATGVAGGWNEQFF. The CDR3 DNA is TGCAGCGCGACCGGGGTAGCGGGAGGTTGGAATGAGCAGTTCTTC.